This T cell receptor (beta chain) emerged from a study of T-cell memory formation after mild COVID-19. Study observations and caveats: CD4+ bias marked clones expanding day 15 to 37, unlike balanced contracting clones. Memory cells collected pre-infection included some clones that later responded, suggesting cross-reactive memory joined.

Germline-derived CDR1 and CDR2 are SGDLS and YYNGEE. The CDR3 contains 15 residues. V dropped 0 bases and J dropped 7 bases, with 16 bases sitting between them. TCRdb re-derived calls from the 5' RACE reads in MiXCR, one entry per CDR3 protein. The top ten clones hold about an eighth of a sample with about 210,000 distinct CDR3 sequences, 27% of them seen once. Only a few counts were recorded for this clonotype. What it binds is unknown. Source material: PBMCs or a T cell subset sorted from them (not recorded which). This chain links TRBV9 with TRBJ1-2; D is uncertain. The clonotype originates from an adult woman who had mild COVID-19 (a few samples of this study predate the infection). Cell type and time point are not known. In DNA form, the CDR3 reads TGTGCCAGCAGCGTAGCCCCAACCCGTAGTGGTGGCTACACCTTC. Translating it yields CASSVAPTRSGGYTF.